What follows is one T cell receptor beta chain and its context. The target antigen is unknown. The run depth of the assay was deep. Tens of thousands of T cell genomes (roughly 0.2 ug DNA) went into each sorted-subset replicate. Data came from immunoSEQ multiplex PCR; TCRdb stores just in-frame clones and leaves some out. Of 650,000 to 800,000 clones in the sample, approximately 90% were seen once. Cells designated naive CD8 were CD45RO-negative and were positively selected for CCR7, with terminally differentiated effector memory CD45RA+ cells excluded. The CDR3 is 13 amino acids. The V gene lost 6 bases and the J gene lost 4 bases, with 12 bases spanning the gap. Germline CDR1 and CDR2: MNHEY and SMNVEV (reference sequence). This entry is derived from a study of shared clonotypes between healthy human individuals. Broader study findings: An effect of sequencing depth on clonotype sharing among donors was expected. A reduction in generation probabilities was seen for non-shared clonotypes relative to those shared by all four donors.

The sequenced sample consisted of naive CD8+ T cells sorted from blood. The chain is built from TRBV27 and TRBJ1-2, with D possibly matching TRBD1 (5 bases). This receptor was identified in a man younger than 45 in good health. For the CDR3, the DNA is TGTGCCAGCAGCCCGACAGTTTTCTATGGCTACACCTTC. Protein sequence: CASSPTVFYGYTF.